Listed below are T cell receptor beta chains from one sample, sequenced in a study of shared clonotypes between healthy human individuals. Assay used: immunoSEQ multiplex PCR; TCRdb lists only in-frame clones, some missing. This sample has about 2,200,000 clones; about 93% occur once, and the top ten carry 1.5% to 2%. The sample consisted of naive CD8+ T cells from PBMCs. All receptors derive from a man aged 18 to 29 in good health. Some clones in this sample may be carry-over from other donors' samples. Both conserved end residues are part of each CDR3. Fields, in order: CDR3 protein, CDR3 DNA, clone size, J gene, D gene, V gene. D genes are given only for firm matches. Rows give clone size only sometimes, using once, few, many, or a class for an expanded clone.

CASSQVGHTGELFF,TGCGCCAGCAGCCAAGTGGGCCACACCGGGGAGCTGTTTTTT,-,TRBJ2-2,-,TRBV4-3
CASSDNGRSRETQYF,TGTGCCAGCAGCGACAACGGGAGATCTCGAGAGACCCAGTACTTC,-,TRBJ2-5,-,TRBV9
CSVEGAGASQYF,TGCAGCGTTGAAGGGGCGGGCGCGAGCCAGTACTTC,-,TRBJ2-5,-,TRBV29-1
CASSPEGTAENEQFF,TGTGCCAGCAGTCCCGAGGGGACCGCGGAGAATGAGCAGTTCTTC,-,TRBJ2-1,-,TRBV6-6
CASSSSGFATYGYTF,TGTGCCAGCAGCTCCTCCGGGTTCGCGACTTATGGCTACACCTTC,-,TRBJ1-2,-,TRBV9
CASSIGGNIQYF,TGTGCCAGTAGTATAGGAGGAAACATTCAGTACTTC,-,TRBJ2-4,-,TRBV19
CASSLTGWTGELFF,TGTGCCAGCAGTTTGACAGGGTGGACCGGGGAGCTGTTTTTT,-,TRBJ2-2,TRBD1,TRBV28
CAISEVAGVGAEQFF,TGTGCCATCAGTGAAGTAGCGGGAGTAGGCGCTGAGCAGTTCTTC,-,TRBJ2-1,TRBD2,TRBV10-3
CASSGGSWYEQYF,TGCGCCAGCAGTGGCGGTAGCTGGTACGAGCAGTACTTC,-,TRBJ2-7,-,TRBV10-1
CASSLPGLAREQYF,TGTGCCAGCAGCTTACCGGGACTAGCTCGAGAGCAGTACTTC,-,TRBJ2-7,TRBD2,TRBV7-2
CASSLSGETGDYGYTF,TGTGCCAGCAGTTTATCGGGGGAGACAGGGGACTATGGCTACACCTTC,-,TRBJ1-2,TRBD1,TRBV27
CASSPPRQGPTGELFF,TGTGCCAGCAGCCCCCCCCGACAGGGTCCCACCGGGGAGCTGTTTTTT,-,TRBJ2-2,TRBD1,TRBV11-2
CATSSLRDGLYEQYF,TGTGCCACCAGCTCGCTCCGGGACGGCCTCTACGAGCAGTACTTC,-,TRBJ2-7,-,TRBV15
CASSIEDSNGYTF,TGTGCCAGCAGCATAGAGGACAGTAACGGCTACACCTTC,-,TRBJ1-2,-,TRBV5-6
CASSPSAQTYEQYF,TGTGCCAGCAGTCCTAGCGCTCAAACCTACGAGCAGTACTTC,-,TRBJ2-7,-,TRBV2
CASSAYWGKSDEQFF,TGTGCCAGCAGCGCTTACTGGGGGAAGAGCGATGAGCAGTTCTTC,-,TRBJ2-1,-,TRBV9
CASSPRMGTGELFF,TGTGCCAGCAGTCCCCGTATGGGTACCGGGGAGCTGTTTTTT,-,TRBJ2-2,-,TRBV28
CASSLLLAGYNEQFF,TGTGCCAGCAGCTTATTGTTAGCGGGATACAATGAGCAGTTCTTC,once,TRBJ2-1,TRBD2,TRBV7-6
CASSHVRVAGELFF,TGCGCCAGCAGCCACGTGAGGGTAGCCGGGGAGCTGTTTTTT,-,TRBJ2-2,-,TRBV4-1
CASSLGSGSLETQYF,TGTGCCAGCAGCTTGGGTAGCGGGAGTCTAGAGACCCAGTACTTC,-,TRBJ2-5,TRBD2,TRBV7-9
CASIGRYNEQFF,TGTGCCAGCATAGGGCGGTACAATGAGCAGTTCTTC,few,TRBJ2-1,-,TRBV2
CASSYSPYTEAFF,TGTGCCAGCAGTTACTCTCCCTACACTGAAGCTTTCTTT,-,TRBJ1-1,-,TRBV6-9
CASSLASGARGETQYF,TGTGCCAGCAGCTTAGCGTCGGGGGCTCGCGGAGAGACCCAGTACTTC,-,TRBJ2-5,-,TRBV13
CASSLGDFNEQFF,TGTGCCAGCAGCTTAGGGGATTTCAATGAGCAGTTCTTC,once,TRBJ2-1,-,TRBV13